One sample yielded the 2 T cell receptor beta chains listed below, sequenced in a study of T cells in localized non-small cell lung cancer. The assay was immunoSEQ multiplex PCR, and TCRdb's table has in-frame clones only and misses some. The sample has fewer than 2,000 clones, roughly 25% seen once. Sequencing was performed on normal lung tissue next to the tumor, taken before any cancer treatment. These receptors all stem from an older female donor with stage II lung adenocarcinoma.

The chain links TRBV19 to TRBJ1-1; TRBD1 aligns across 9 bases. The CDR3 loop spans 13 amino acids. Germline V gives CDR1 LNHDA, CDR2 SQIVND (reference sequence). V was clipped by 0 bases and J by 7 bases; unmatched bases: 0. The CDR3 DNA sequence: TGTGCCAGTAGTATAGAGGACAGGGGTGAAGCTTTCTTT. Its translation: CASSIEDRGEAFF.

By share of the sample, this clone is medium-sized. Germline and junction disagree at one end, which may indicate a read error. V usage is TRBV11-3 and J usage is TRBJ2-3; 8 bases are a match to TRBD1. CDR1 is SGHNT, CDR2 YENEEA, per germline. CDR3 length: 15 residues. In nucleotides, the CDR3 is TGTGCTAGCAGCACCGGGACAGGTCCCACAGATACGCAGTATTTT. Residues: CASSTGTGPTDTQYF.